These T cell receptor beta chains were read from a single sample in a study of cytomegalovirus exposure and HLA in healthy donors. Produced via immunoSEQ multiplex PCR; TCRdb's table is partial and in-frame only. The sample yields around 210,000 clones, around 86% seen once. Sequencing was performed on PBMCs. Receptors originate from a woman aged 40 to 55 in good health and CMV-seronegative. The CDR3 runs from the conserved cysteine through the conserved F or W. Each record gives: V gene, J gene, CDR3 protein.

TRBV15	TRBJ2-1	CATSKGDRAYNEQFF
TRBV10-2	TRBJ2-1	CASSELRGEQFF
TRBV5-1	TRBJ2-7	CASSFHSGPLYEQYF
TRBV18	TRBJ1-4	CASSPVDSSTNEKLFF
TRBV6-6	TRBJ1-5	CASNPAGDNQPQHF
TRBV14	TRBJ1-2	CASSQTGIGYTF
TRBV5-1	TRBJ1-4	CASSLSRGLGEKLFF
TRBV2	TRBJ2-5	CASSDPAGGPQETQYF
TRBV2	TRBJ2-7	CASSRTSRSEQYF
TRBV19	TRBJ2-1	CASSPGTSNEQFF
TRBV5-1	TRBJ2-7	CASSLGQEVYEQYF
TRBV5-1	TRBJ1-1	CASSLGPDRGRGTEAFF
TRBV7-8	TRBJ2-7	CASSLIAGGVYEQYF
TRBV6-6	TRBJ1-5	CASSSSQGQPQHF
TRBV6-5	TRBJ1-1	CASSRTDTEAFF
TRBV19	TRBJ2-7	CASSIGQGAIHEQYF
TRBV27	TRBJ1-4	CASSLGQGLPEKLFF
TRBV6-1	TRBJ2-7	CASSEGPRHRSYEQYF
TRBV9	TRBJ2-2	CASSPPGLGDTGELFF
TRBV19	TRBJ2-7	CASSAGTGPYEQYF
TRBV30	TRBJ2-7	CAWSVYFYEQYF
TRBV27	TRBJ2-3	CASSPRRGGTDTQYF
TRBV30	TRBJ1-5	CAWSDRTVRSNQPQHF
TRBV5-1	TRBJ1-5	CASREGTIVSQPQHF
TRBV4-1	TRBJ2-4	CASSQGREAKNIQYF
TRBV10-2	TRBJ2-1	CASRPTSGRHNEQFF
TRBV5-4	TRBJ1-2	CASSLAGGDYGYTF
TRBV28	TRBJ2-5	CASISLKGASETQYF
TRBV5-1	TRBJ2-7	CASSKDYSLSYEQYF
TRBV7-9	TRBJ2-5	CASSLASVAQETQYF
TRBV7-9	TRBJ1-1	CASSPTMGQSNTEAFF
TRBV27	TRBJ2-5	CASSLGTGVWETQYF
TRBV28	TRBJ2-7	CASSPHGTHSYEQYF
TRBV6-1	TRBJ1-1	CASSEGQGTTEAFF